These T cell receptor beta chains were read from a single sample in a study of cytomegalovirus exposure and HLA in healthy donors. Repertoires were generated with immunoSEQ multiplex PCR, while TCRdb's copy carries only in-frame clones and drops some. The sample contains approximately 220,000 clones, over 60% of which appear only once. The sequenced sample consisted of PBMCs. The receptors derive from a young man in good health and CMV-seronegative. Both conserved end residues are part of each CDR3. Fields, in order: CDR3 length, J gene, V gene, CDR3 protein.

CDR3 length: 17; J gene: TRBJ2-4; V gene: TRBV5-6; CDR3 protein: CASSSAGGRAGVNIQYF
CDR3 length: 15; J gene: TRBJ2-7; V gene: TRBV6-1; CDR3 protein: CASSALMGGLGEQYF
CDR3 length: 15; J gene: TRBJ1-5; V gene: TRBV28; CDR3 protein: CASSSSGIGGQPQHF
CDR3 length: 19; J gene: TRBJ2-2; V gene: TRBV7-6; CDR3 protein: CASSLVQGLAGENTGELFF
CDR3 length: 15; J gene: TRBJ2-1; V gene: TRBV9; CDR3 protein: CASSLKGADYNEQFF
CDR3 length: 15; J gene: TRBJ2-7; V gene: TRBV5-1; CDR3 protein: CASSLGSGGLYEQYF
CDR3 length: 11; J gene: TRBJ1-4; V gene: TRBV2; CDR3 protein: CASSGGLKLFF
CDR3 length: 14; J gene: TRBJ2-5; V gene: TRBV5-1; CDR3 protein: CASSLEGAGETQYF
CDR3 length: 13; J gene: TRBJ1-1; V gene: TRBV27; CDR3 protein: CASSWGQSTEAFF
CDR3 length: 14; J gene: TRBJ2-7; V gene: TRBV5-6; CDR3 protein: CASSWGGSSYEQYF
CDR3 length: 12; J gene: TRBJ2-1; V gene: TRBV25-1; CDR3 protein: CATHALDNEQFF
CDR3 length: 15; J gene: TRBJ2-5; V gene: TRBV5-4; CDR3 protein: CASSPNGGGQETQYF